Shown below are 29 T cell receptor beta chains from a single sample sequenced in a study of T cells in tuberculosis. The repertoire was sequenced with immunoSEQ multiplex PCR; TCRdb's copy has only in-frame clones and lacks some. The sample holds tens of thousands of clones, roughly 94% seen once. Material: PBMCs. Receptors were obtained from a donor aged 10 to 29 with latent tuberculosis or without tuberculosis infection.

CDR3 loop: CASGGSSYEQYF. CDR3 in DNA: TGTGCCAGCGGCGGGAGCTCCTACGAGCAGTACTTC. The genes are TRBV2 and TRBJ2-7; TRBD2 aligns across 7 bases. Per the germline V gene, CDR1 is SNHLY and CDR2 is FYNNEI. With 8 bases clipped from V and 0 bases from J, the junction kept 1 base outside the gene matches. The CDR3 has 12 amino acids. Drawing the rest from reference TRBV2 and TRBJ2-7, the complete variable domain is EPEVTQTPSHQVTQMGQEVILRCVPISNHLYFYWYRQILGQKVEFLVSFYNNEISEKSEIFDDQFSVERPDGSNFTLKIRSTKLEDSAMYFCASGGSSYEQYFGPGTRLTVT.

The chain employs TRBV6-6 and TRBJ1-5; no clear D gene. With 2 bases removed from V and 5 bases from J, the gap between germline ends came to 16 bases. The CDR3 covers 16 residues. The germline V gene encodes CDR1 MNHNY and CDR2 SVGAGI (reference sequence). The CDR3 is CASSYPRPKRDQPQHF. In DNA form, the CDR3 reads TGTGCCAGCAGTTACCCAAGGCCTAAGAGGGATCAGCCCCAGCATTTT.

This chain uses TRBV13 with TRBJ1-3; weak D call: TRBD1 (6 bases). The CDR3 consists of 13 residues. Trimming pared 5 bases from V and 4 bases from J, leaving 9 bases between. Germline V lookup: CDR1 PRHDT, CDR2 FYEKMQ (reference sequence). The CDR3 coding sequence is TGTGCCAGCAGCGCCGGACAGGGAAACACCATATATTTT. Translation: CASSAGQGNTIYF.

This clone has just one count. The V gene is TRBV6-5, the J gene TRBJ1-1, with D perhaps matching TRBD1 (5 bases). The CDR3 covers 14 residues. The V gene's germline CDR1 is MNHEY and CDR2 SVGAGI. The ends were cut back, 3 bases at V and 5 bases at J, with 13 bases in the middle. For the CDR3, the DNA is TGTGCCAGCAGTTATTCAGGGTCAGCGACTGAAGCTTTCTTT. Encoded protein: CASSYSGSATEAFF.

The chain combines TRBV10-3 with TRBJ1-1, with 8 positions matching TRBD1. CDR1 ENHRY and CDR2 SYGVKD come from the germline V gene. This CDR3 spans 13 amino acids. Trimming at V came to 11 bases and at J to 5 bases, leaving 10 bases not matched to a gene. The CDR3: CAVTDRGGTEAFF. CDR3 in DNA: TGTGCCGTTACCGACAGGGGAGGAACTGAAGCTTTCTTT.

This chain joins TRBV28 and TRBJ2-1, with a weak D call TRBD1 (5 bases). Germline V CDR1 and CDR2: MDHEN, SYDVKM. There are 18 residues in the CDR3. The V end was cut by 7 bases, the J end by 5 bases, with 27 bases between. Here the CDR3 reads CASTLGALTAFLNNEQFF. DNA for the CDR3: TGTGCCAGCACCCTAGGTGCCCTGACAGCCTTTTTGAACAATGAGCAGTTCTTC.

The V gene is TRBV4-2, the J gene TRBJ2-7, with TRBD2 matching over 9 bases. Trimming at V came to 2 bases and at J to 2 bases, leaving 10 bases not matched to a gene. CDR1 and CDR2 (germline): LGHNA, YNFKEQ. This CDR3 is built from 17 residues. In DNA form, the CDR3 reads TGTGCCAGCAGCCAATTCTCCCCGGGACTAGCACCCTACGAGCAGTACTTC. It encodes CASSQFSPGLAPYEQYF.

This clone was seen a single time. The gene calls are TRBV5-5 and TRBJ1-4; no reliable D call. V lost 4 bases, J lost 0 bases, and 10 bases lay in between. The CDR3 runs 15 residues. CDR1 and CDR2 from the germline V gene are SGHKS and YYEKEE (reference sequence). The chain's CDR3 is CASSRIPATNEKLFF. The CDR3 DNA follows: TGTGCCAGCAGCCGTATCCCCGCAACTAATGAAAAACTGTTTTTT.

The rearrangement links TRBV5-1 to TRBJ2-1; D perhaps matches TRBD2 (6 bases). The V end lost 2 bases, the J end lost 3 bases, and 6 bases lay between the germline ends. Per the germline V gene, CDR1 is SGHRS and CDR2 is YFSETQ. This CDR3 is 13 amino acids long. CDR3 residues: CASSFSGYNEQFF. CDR3 nucleotide sequence: TGCGCCAGCAGCTTTAGCGGCTACAATGAGCAGTTCTTC.

The chain joins TRBV7-9 to TRBJ2-1, with D hard to call. The V and J ends lost 5 bases and 6 bases respectively, with 14 bases between them. Germline V gives CDR1 SEHNR, CDR2 FQNEAQ (reference sequence). This CDR3 is built from 14 residues. The CDR3 region is CASSQSIDFNEQFF. The CDR3 DNA is TGTGCCAGCAGCCAATCCATCGACTTCAATGAGCAGTTCTTC.

This sequence joins TRBV7-9 and TRBJ2-3; 7 nucleotides agree with TRBD2. Per the germline V gene, CDR1 is SEHNR and CDR2 is FQNEAQ (reference sequence). V shed 6 bases and J 0 bases; nucleotides not matched to a gene: 12. The CDR3 contains 17 residues. For the CDR3, the DNA is TGTGCCAGCAGATCCTCCGCGCTAGCGGCTAGCACAGATACGCAGTATTTT. Translation gives CASRSSALAASTDTQYF.

The chain couples TRBV11-2 to TRBJ1-2; 7 positions match TRBD1. The CDR3 totals 14 residues. In germline, CDR1 is SGHAT, CDR2 FQNNGV. The V and J ends lost 0 bases and 6 bases, in that order; junction bases with no gene match: 4. The CDR3 DNA reads as TGTGCCAGCAGCTTAGATCACAGGGGCGATGGCTACACCTTC. This codes for CASSLDHRGDGYTF.

The chain is built from TRBV5-4 and TRBJ2-7, with 9 nucleotides matching TRBD2. From germline, CDR1 is SGHNT and CDR2 YYREEE (reference sequence). The length of the CDR3 is 15 residues. Germline trimming cut 1 base from V and 3 bases from J; bases unmatched to any gene: 5. The CDR3 nucleotides are TGTGCCAGCAGCTTGTCGCGGGAGGGCAACTACGAGCAGTACTTC. Encoded protein: CASSLSREGNYEQYF.

This chain connects TRBV5-6 to TRBJ1-3, with no clear D. Trimming removed 0 bases at V and 0 bases at J, with 7 bases between. This CDR3 has 15 residues. Germline CDR1 reads SGHDT; CDR2 reads YYEEEE. CDR3 sequence reads: CASSLDSFSGNTIYF. CDR3 coding DNA: TGTGCCAGCAGCTTGGACTCTTTCTCTGGAAACACCATATATTTT.

The chain is built from TRBV4-2 and TRBJ2-2, with 7 bases lining up with TRBD2. The junction had 6 bases not matched to a gene; V was cut back by 1 base and J by 7 bases. The length of the CDR3 is 15 residues. Looked up from germline, CDR1 is LGHNA and CDR2 is YNFKEQ. CDR3 DNA sequence: TGTGCCAGCAGCCAAGCCGGGGAGGGTGGCGGGGAGCTGTTTTTT. Amino acids: CASSQAGEGGGELFF.

The chain links TRBV7-2 to TRBJ1-2; D might be TRBD1 (5 bases). V was trimmed by 4 bases and J by 8 bases, leaving 11 bases between them. This CDR3 region has 12 residues. Germline V gene data show CDR1 as SGHTA and CDR2 as FQGNSA. In DNA form, the CDR3 reads TGTGCCAGCAGCTACGACAGTGGCGGCTACACCTTC. This gives the protein CASSYDSGGYTF.

The V gene is TRBV19, the J gene TRBJ2-6; no firm D call. CDR1 and CDR2 (germline): LNHDA, SQIVND (reference sequence). The V gene lost 7 bases and the J gene lost 0 bases, with 4 bases spanning the gap. The CDR3 contains 13 residues. CDR3: CASTVSGANVLTF. The CDR3 DNA follows: TGTGCCAGTACAGTCTCTGGGGCCAACGTCCTGACTTTC.

J is TRBJ1-1 and V is TRBV19, with a weak D call TRBD1 (6 bases). Germline V CDR1 and CDR2: LNHDA, SQIVND (reference sequence). The CDR3 runs to 14 residues. The V gene lost 3 bases and the J gene lost 4 bases, with 12 bases spanning the gap. This CDR3 reads CASSINREGTEAFF. The DNA of the CDR3 is TGTGCCAGTAGTATTAACAGGGAGGGCACTGAAGCTTTCTTT.

V is TRBV11-2 and J is TRBJ1-5; unclear D gene. The CDR3 totals 16 residues. V lost 1 base, J lost 6 bases, and 16 bases lay in between. CDR1 and CDR2 (germline): SGHAT, FQNNGV. CDR3: CASSLGGSRYSQPQHF. The CDR3, as DNA: TGTGCCAGCAGCTTAGGAGGCAGCCGATATAGTCAGCCCCAGCATTTT. The full variable domain, rest sourced from reference TRBV11-2 and TRBJ1-5, is EAGVAQSPRYKIIEKRQSVAFWCNPISGHATLYWYQQILGQGPKLLIQFQNNGVVDDSQLPKDRFSAERLKGVDSTLKIQPAKLEDSAVYLCASSLGGSRYSQPQHFGDGTRLSIL.

The rearrangement uses TRBV2 and TRBJ1-1; no definite D call. The CDR3 contains 13 residues. The germline gives CDR1 SNHLY, CDR2 FYNNEI. V was pared by 4 bases and J by 0 bases, with 6 bases between. The CDR3 protein is CASSGSMNTEAFF. The DNA of the CDR3 is TGTGCCAGCAGTGGTTCCATGAACACTGAAGCTTTCTTT.

The chain is built from TRBV5-8 and TRBJ2-7; a weak D match, TRBD2 (5 bases). Germline V gene sequence: CDR1 SGHTS, CDR2 YDEGEE. Trimming removed 4 bases at V and 3 bases at J, with 14 bases between. The CDR3 totals 14 residues. The CDR3 region is CASSPPGLGYEQYF. The CDR3 DNA reads as TGTGCCAGCAGCCCTCCTGGACTGGGCTACGAGCAGTACTTC. Full variable domain (rest looked up from reference TRBV5-8 and TRBJ2-7): EAGVTQSPTHLIKTRGQQATLRCSPISGHTSVYWYQQALGLGLQFLLWYDEGEERNRGNFPPRFSGRQFPNYSSELNVNALELEDSALYLCASSPPGLGYEQYFGPGTRLTVT.

This sequence joins TRBV5-6 and TRBJ2-1; the match to TRBD2 covers 7 bases. CDR1 and CDR2 (germline): SGHDT, YYEEEE. Germline trimming cut 1 base from V and 8 bases from J; bases unmatched to any gene: 15. The CDR3 is 17 residues long. CDR3 sequence reads: CASSLPLGAGVLDEQFF. DNA for the CDR3: TGTGCCAGCAGCTTGCCCTTAGGCGCGGGAGTACTGGATGAGCAGTTCTTC.

J is TRBJ2-1 and V is TRBV19; a weak D match, TRBD2 (5 bases). This CDR3 is 15 amino acids long. Germline lookup yields CDR1 LNHDA and CDR2 SQIVND (reference sequence). V lost 1 base and J lost 5, with 12 bases in between. Here the CDR3 reads CASSIGPLENNEQFF. CDR3 DNA sequence: TGTGCCAGTAGTATAGGGCCACTAGAAAACAATGAGCAGTTCTTC.

The chain is built from TRBV5-8 and TRBJ1-3; a possible D gene is TRBD1 (5 bases). Germline CDR1 and CDR2: SGHTS and YDEGEE. V was shortened by 4 bases and J by 0 bases, with 11 bases between the two germline ends. The CDR3 sequence is 15 residues long. The CDR3, as DNA: TGTGCCAGCAGCATCCACAGGATCTCTGGAAACACCATATATTTT. Protein sequence: CASSIHRISGNTIYF.

V is TRBV10-3 and J is TRBJ1-2; D is possibly TRBD1 (5 bases). The CDR3 runs to 14 residues. V was clipped by 0 bases and J by 3 bases, with 8 bases between them. Germline V lookup: CDR1 ENHRY, CDR2 SYGVKD. CDR3 region: CAISESTEYYGYTF. The CDR3 region has the DNA TGTGCCATCAGTGAGTCGACAGAATACTATGGCTACACCTTC.

This chain connects TRBV18 to TRBJ1-1; TRBD1 matches at 8 bases. The CDR3 length is 12 residues. After removal of 6 bases from V and 5 bases from J, the junction contained 2 bases not matched to a gene. Germline CDR1 and CDR2: KGHSH and LQKENI. The CDR3 DNA is TGTGCCAGCTCGACAGGGGTGACTGAAGCTTTCTTT. Amino acid sequence: CASSTGVTEAFF.

V usage is TRBV29-1 and J usage is TRBJ1-1; the match to TRBD1 covers 7 bases. Germline V CDR1 and CDR2: SQVTM, ANQGSEA. The CDR3 is made up of 13 amino acids. J gave up 0 bases and V 7 bases, and 5 bases lay outside the gene matches. In DNA form, the CDR3 reads TGCAGCGGTCAGGACAGGTTGAACACTGAAGCTTTCTTT. Translated: CSGQDRLNTEAFF.

In its sample, this clone was seen once. V and J are TRBV14 and TRBJ2-7, with TRBD2 matching over 8 bases. CDR1 is SGHDN and CDR2 is FVKESK in the germline V gene. The CDR3 extends over 16 amino acids. V gave up 1 base and J gave up 5 bases; unmatched junction bases: 10. The CDR3 spells CASSQVRSGRSDEQYF. CDR3 nucleotides: TGTGCCAGCAGCCAAGTAAGAAGCGGGAGATCCGACGAGCAGTACTTC.

This chain connects TRBV7-8 to TRBJ2-1; the D gene is possibly TRBD2 (6 bases). Deletions cut 5 bases from V and 0 bases from J, with 17 bases between. The V gene's germline CDR1 is SGHVS and CDR2 FQNEAQ. The CDR3 loop spans 17 amino acids. CDR3 sequence (DNA): TGTGCCAGCAGCCAACACCTTAGCGGTAGCTCCTACAATGAGCAGTTCTTC. Protein product: CASSQHLSGSSYNEQFF.